This T cell receptor (beta chain) appears in the sequencing data of a study of blood T cell repertoires in COVID-19. For the study at large: PBMCs, B-cell-depleted T cells, or T cells were the source of the cDNA or gDNA that made up the material.

There are 17 residues in the CDR3. Germline-derived CDR1 and CDR2 are ENHRY and SYGVKD. V was clipped by 2 bases and J by 0 bases, with 14 bases between them. Original analysis: How many nucleated cells were present was estimated from reference gene primer amplification. Profiled with immunoSEQ multiplex PCR; TCRdb holds only in-frame clones, not every one. The V and J calls and the clone size are those of that table, but D and trimming were determined from the DNA. Found here are about 200,000 clones, approximately 80% of them singletons; the top ten hold under 15%. The sequenced sample consisted of peripheral blood. The TCR sequence derives from a human donor in a cohort sampled during active COVID-19. The chain uses TRBV10-3 and TRBJ1-5, with a tentative D call TRBD1 (6 bases). The CDR3 sequence is CAISEPKGGDSNQPQHF. Written as DNA, the CDR3 is TGTGCCATCAGTGAGCCAAAGGGGGGGGATAGCAATCAGCCCCAGCATTTT.